One sample yielded the 18 T cell receptor beta chains listed below, sequenced in a study of T-cell reconstitution after alpha-beta-depleted transplantation in children. Construction of the TCRbeta library involved unique molecular identifiers. In TCRdb, the PCR reads were re-called with MiXCR into one record per CDR3 protein. The table records over 550,000 distinct CDR3 sequences, about 11% of them present only once. The sample in question was PBMCs from the stem cell graft donor, obtained from the stem cell graft. The receptors here all came from a human donor who donated a stem cell graft to a child with acute myeloid leukemia.

This clonotype was seen repeatedly, ten times or more. The J gene is TRBJ1-5, the V gene TRBV12-3 or TRBV12-4, with a weak D call TRBD1 (6 bases). Trimming removed 5 bases from V and 1 base from J, with 12 bases in between. This CDR3 comprises 15 residues. The CDR3 sequence: CASSGAGGSNQPQHF. The CDR3 DNA reads as TGTGCCAGCAGTGGGGCTGGGGGCAGCAATCAGCCCCAGCATTTT.

With respect to this clonotype: One end of the junction is discordant with germline, which a read error may explain. This rearrangement joins TRBV2 to TRBJ2-3; D gene unclear. The CDR3 is 13 residues long. Germline assignment: CDR1 SNHLY and CDR2 FYNNEI. As DNA, the CDR3 is TGTGCCATCAGTTTAGATGTGGTAGATACGCAGTATTTT. It specifies CAISLDVVDTQYF. Full variable domain (missing parts from reference TRBV2 and TRBJ2-3): EPEVTQTPSHQVTQMGQEVILRCVPISNHLYFYWYRQILGQKVEFLVSFYNNEISEKSEIFDDQFSVERPDGSNFTLKIRSTKLEDSAMYFCAISLDVVDTQYFGPGTRLTVL.

V gene TRBV20-1 combines with J gene TRBJ1-4, with D uncertain. This CDR3 spans 15 amino acids. V gave up 5 bases and J gave up 2 bases, with 15 bases separating them. Germline lookup yields CDR1 DFQATT and CDR2 SNEGSKA (reference sequence). CDR3 sequence (DNA): TGCAGTGCTCTCCCCTCGTCGTACACTAATGAAAAACTGTTTTTT. It encodes CSALPSSYTNEKLFF.

This chain links TRBV29-1 with TRBJ2-7; D might be TRBD1 (5 bases). The germline gives CDR1 SQVTM, CDR2 ANQGSEA. The CDR3 runs to 11 residues. V lost 5 bases, J lost 5 bases, and 10 bases lay in between. The CDR3 coding sequence is TGCAGCGTTTTGGGGCCCGACGAGCAGTACTTC. It encodes CSVLGPDEQYF.

This clonotype was picked up many times. The chain combines TRBV12-3 or TRBV12-4 with TRBJ2-1; 9 bases fit TRBD1. This CDR3 is 15 amino acids long. V was pared by 5 bases and J by 6 bases, with 8 bases of the junction left unmatched. The CDR3 here is CASSPGTGRINEQFF. CDR3 sequence (DNA): TGTGCCAGCAGTCCCGGGACAGGGCGGATCAATGAGCAGTTCTTC.

This clonotype showed up many times. The chain uses TRBV21-1 and TRBJ2-3; TRBD2 reflects the table's D call only, with no check against the DNA. TRBV21-1 is a listed pseudogene. The CDR3 loop spans 15 amino acids. The CDR3 here is CASSNRREGTDTQYF. The CDR3 coding sequence is TGTGCCAGCAGCAACCGGCGGGAGGGCACAGATACGCAGTATTTT.

The chain couples TRBV29-1 to TRBJ2-1, with 8 bases matching TRBD1. V trimming: 7 bases; J trimming: 4 bases; junction bases outside the gene matches: 6. Germline CDR1 and CDR2: SQVTM and ANQGSEA. There are 13 residues in the CDR3. The CDR3 DNA sequence: TGCAGCGGGGACAGGTACAGTTACAATGAGCAGTTCTTC. Residues: CSGDRYSYNEQFF.

The genes are TRBV15 and TRBJ2-4; TRBD1 might be the D (5 bases). Between the trimmed V and J ends, which lost 0 bases and 5 bases, there was a span of 11 bases. The CDR3 extends over 15 amino acids. Per germline, CDR1 LNHNV and CDR2 YYDKDF (reference sequence). Here the CDR3 reads CATSRDRQGENIQYF. The DNA of the CDR3 is TGTGCCACCAGCAGAGATCGGCAGGGCGAAAACATTCAGTACTTC. Based on the CDR3 plus reference TRBV15 and TRBJ2-4, the full variable domain is DAMVIQNPRYQVTQFGKPVTLSCSQTLNHNVMYWYQQKSSQAPKLLFHYYDKDFNNEADTPDNFQSRRPNTSFCFLDIRSPGLGDTAMYLCATSRDRQGENIQYFGAGTRLSVL.

This clonotype was counted a few times. The J gene is TRBJ2-3, the V gene TRBV20-1, with no clear D. CDR1 is DFQATT, CDR2 SNEGSKA, per germline (reference sequence). The CDR3 length is 14 residues. The ends were cut back, 6 bases at V and 0 bases at J, with 13 bases in the middle. The CDR3 is CSAADVASTDTQYF. The CDR3 bases are TGCAGTGCGGCGGACGTTGCTAGCACAGATACGCAGTATTTT.

This clonotype came up many times. The V gene is TRBV4-2, the J gene TRBJ2-3; perhaps TRBD2 as D (5 bases). The CDR3 has 16 amino acids. With 0 bases removed from V and 1 base from J, the gap between germline ends came to 11 bases. Germline V gene data show CDR1 as LGHNA and CDR2 as YNFKEQ. CDR3 coding DNA: TGTGCCAGCAGCCAAGACCCTAGCTACGGCACAGATACGCAGTATTTT. Its translation is CASSQDPSYGTDTQYF.

This chain connects TRBV6-2 or TRBV6-3 to TRBJ2-1; 8 bases match TRBD1. The CDR3 loop spans 16 amino acids. CDR1 and CDR2 from the germline V gene are MNHEY and SVGEGT. V was clipped by 2 bases and J by 3 bases; unmatched bases: 6. The DNA of the CDR3 is TGTGCCAGCAGTTACATCAGGACAGGGAACTACAATGAGCAGTTCTTC. Translating gives CASSYIRTGNYNEQFF.

This clonotype has only a few counts. The CDR3 DNA reads TGTGCCAGCTCACCACTCGGGCCCCAGAACACTGAAGCTTTCTTT. It codes for CASSPLGPQNTEAFF. The chain combines TRBV18 with TRBJ1-1; no definite D call. This CDR3 comprises 15 residues. In germline, CDR1 is KGHSH, CDR2 LQKENI. Trimming stripped 1 base from V and 1 base from J, with 10 bases between.

This clonotype was recorded many times. This chain links TRBV7-9 with TRBJ1-2; 8 bases line up with TRBD1. The J segment lost 6 bases and the V segment lost 0 bases, leaving 3 bases of the junction unmatched. The CDR3 sequence is 14 residues long. Germline assignment: CDR1 SEHNR and CDR2 FQNEAQ (reference sequence). CDR3 region: CASSLADRGNGYTF. The CDR3 DNA sequence: TGTGCCAGCAGCTTAGCCGACAGGGGCAATGGCTACACCTTC.

The rearrangement uses TRBV7-2 and TRBJ1-2; maybe TRBD1 (6 bases). Per germline, CDR1 SGHTA and CDR2 FQGNSA. V lost 5 bases, J lost 4 bases, and 11 bases lay in between. The CDR3 sequence is 13 residues long. The CDR3 protein is CASSHGQTYGYTF. CDR3 coding DNA: TGTGCCAGCAGCCACGGACAGACCTATGGCTACACCTTC.

This clonotype was observed a handful of times. The chain recombines TRBV30 with TRBJ2-4; weak D call: TRBD2 (5 bases). Germline lookup yields CDR1 GTSNPN and CDR2 SVGIG (reference sequence). Trimming took 0 bases from V and 0 from J, leaving 9 bases between them. There are 15 residues in the CDR3. The CDR3 DNA follows: TGTGCCTGGAGTGTACGGACTTTAGCCAAAAACATTCAGTACTTC. Amino acid sequence: CAWSVRTLAKNIQYF.

This clonotype was seen ten or more times. This chain links TRBV29-1 with TRBJ2-5, with D perhaps TRBD2 (6 bases). The CDR3 has 13 residues. CDR1 and CDR2 from the germline V gene are SQVTM and ANQGSEA. V gave up 3 bases and J gave up 2 bases, with 10 bases separating them. CDR3 in amino acids: CSVDGSGQETQYF. The CDR3 DNA reads as TGCAGCGTTGACGGGAGTGGGCAAGAGACCCAGTACTTC.

The chain has TRBV3-1 and TRBJ2-1; D possibly uses TRBD1 or TRBD2 (5 bases each). The V end lost 7 bases, the J end lost 8 bases, and 24 bases lay between the germline ends. Germline V gene lookup returns CDR1 LGHDT and CDR2 YNNKEL (reference sequence). CDR3 size: 16 residues. The CDR3 region is CASKWGPGRSRDEQFF. CDR3 bases: TGTGCCAGCAAATGGGGCCCGGGACGGAGTCGGGATGAGCAGTTCTTC.

This clonotype came up many times. The chain uses TRBV4-2 and TRBJ2-7, with D uncertain. Between the trimmed V and J ends, which lost 4 bases and 2 bases, there was a span of 18 bases. This CDR3 has 16 residues. CDR1 is LGHNA, CDR2 YNFKEQ, per germline. Here the CDR3 DNA reads TGTGCCAGCAGCCCAATCCCGGAGCGCACTACCTACGAGCAGTACTTC. It specifies CASSPIPERTTYEQYF.